Listed below are T cell receptor beta chains from one sample, sequenced in a study of vaccination and CD4 T cells after COVID-19. Using its own MiXCR run on the PCR reads, TCRdb lists one record per CDR3 protein. The sample contains approximately 20,000 distinct CDR3 sequences, over 60% of which appear only once. Antigen specificity for these receptors is unknown. The source material was CD4+ T cells from blood, cultured in vitro, sampled after SARS-CoV-2 vaccination. The origin of the receptors is a human donor who received a COVID-19 vaccine. Both conserved end residues are part of each CDR3. Fields, in order: J gene, D gene, V gene, CDR3 protein. A D gene is named only where the DNA matches it firmly.

>TRBJ1-1|TRBD1|TRBV5-4
CASSGGQGAGMKTEAFF
>TRBJ1-5|TRBD1|TRBV2
CASRPRTGGLNLYF
>TRBJ1-4|NA|TRBV19
CATKRDGNEKLFF
>TRBJ1-3|NA|TRBV2
CASRRLGMGVNTGNTIYF
>TRBJ1-3|NA|TRBV19
CASSIVGEGGNTIYF
>TRBJ1-6|TRBD1|TRBV19
CASSKPQGARGSPLHF
>TRBJ1-5|TRBD1|TRBV15
CATSRDRASNQPQHF
>TRBJ1-1|TRBD1|TRBV28
CASSLRQGGTLGDTEAFF
>TRBJ2-5|TRBD1|TRBV9
CASSFGTGGWETQYF
>TRBJ1-2|TRBD1|TRBV27
CASSPQVTGVGYTF
>TRBJ1-3|TRBD1|TRBV7-2
CASSSQDRDFATIYF
>TRBJ2-3|NA|TRBV24-1
CATRSGASTDTQYF
>TRBJ2-3|TRBD2|TRBV19
CASKELAGGGDTQYF
>TRBJ1-1|NA|TRBV29-1
CSVEQFTEAFF
>TRBJ1-1|NA|TRBV5-1
CASSLDGLGTEAFF
>TRBJ1-3|TRBD1|TRBV20-1
CSARDIDREEGNTIYF
>TRBJ2-2|TRBD1|TRBV12-3/TRBV12-4
CASSRDRGPTGELFF
>TRBJ1-2|TRBD1|TRBV7-8
CASTQGASYGYTF
>TRBJ2-5|TRBD1|TRBV20-1
CSARAGTAQETQYF
>TRBJ1-1|TRBD1|TRBV30
CAWDKQGIGTEAFF
>TRBJ2-7|NA|TRBV20-1
CSATRGAHEQYF
>TRBJ2-7|NA|TRBV7-2
CASSLAAGPSYEQYF
>TRBJ1-5|NA|TRBV12-3/TRBV12-4
CASDVVQSNQPQHF
>TRBJ1-5|NA|TRBV19
CASSIRGGPTLYSNQPQHF
>TRBJ1-1|TRBD1|TRBV25-1
CASSAYRGNTEAFF
>TRBJ1-2|NA|TRBV19
CASSRPGLVRFPYNGYTF
>TRBJ1-1|NA|TRBV2
CASSLTRGTEAFF
>TRBJ1-3|TRBD1|TRBV20-1
CSAGDSNSGNTIYF
>TRBJ2-2|TRBD2|TRBV30
CAWGLAGLGGELFF
>TRBJ2-5|TRBD1|TRBV15
CATLKGGRRETQYF
>TRBJ1-2|TRBD1|TRBV24-1
CATRPDRGDGYTF
>TRBJ1-2|NA|TRBV7-9
CASSPRVNYGYTF
>TRBJ1-2|NA|TRBV15
CATSATRGGWGYGYTF